The 22 T cell receptor beta chains below all came from one sample that was sequenced in a study of vaccination effects on CD4 cells after COVID-19. Data came from immunoSEQ multiplex PCR; TCRdb stores just in-frame clones and leaves some out. The table lists about 47,000 clones, about 70% of them singletons. The culture ran for about 11 days, and then CD4+ T cells were isolated. Of the BNT162b2 and mRNA-1273 vaccines, participants received two doses of one or the other. These receptors have no known antigen. The specimen comprised CD4+ T cells from PBMCs cultured without peptide, sampled after COVID-19 vaccination. All receptors derive from a human donor who received a COVID-19 vaccine.

The gene calls are TRBV19 and TRBJ2-1; 10 nucleotides agree with TRBD1. In germline, CDR1 is LNHDA, CDR2 SQIVND (reference sequence). The V segment lost 6 bases and the J segment 2 bases; nucleotides outside the gene matches: 1. The CDR3 spans 14 residues. The CDR3 region is CASRTGGPYNEQFF. CDR3 nucleotides: TGTGCCAGTAGGACAGGGGGCCCCTACAATGAGCAGTTCTTC.

This rearrangement joins TRBV19 to TRBJ1-1, with 8 bases matching TRBD1. CDR3 length equals 19 residues. Germline V gene lookup returns CDR1 LNHDA and CDR2 SQIVND (reference sequence). V lost 2 bases, J lost 3 bases, and 17 bases stayed unmatched. The CDR3 DNA is TGTGCCAGTAGTATACATGACCCCCGGGCCAGGGGGCTACACACTGAAGCTTTCTTT. This translates into CASSIHDPRARGLHTEAFF.

V gene TRBV10-3 combines with J gene TRBJ2-7; D is possibly TRBD1 (6 bases). V lost 2 bases, J lost 0 bases, and 8 bases lay in between. This CDR3 region has 14 residues. Germline V gene lookup returns CDR1 ENHRY and CDR2 SYGVKD. This CDR3 is CAISEDRSSYEQYF. CDR3 sequence (DNA): TGTGCCATCAGTGAGGACAGGAGCTCCTACGAGCAGTACTTC.

This chain uses TRBV29-1 with TRBJ1-1, with 8 nucleotides matching TRBD1. Trimming at V came to 4 bases and at J to 1 base, leaving 5 bases not matched to a gene. The CDR3 is 14 amino acids. CDR1 and CDR2 from the germline V gene are SQVTM and ANQGSEA. The CDR3 reads CSVGDRWKNTEAFF. The CDR3 DNA reads TGCAGCGTTGGGGACAGGTGGAAGAACACTGAAGCTTTCTTT. Looking up the rest from reference TRBV29-1 and TRBJ1-1 gives the full variable domain: SAVISQKPSRDICQRGTSLTIQCQVDSQVTMMFWYRQQPGQSLTLIATANQGSEATYESGFVIDKFPISRPNLTFSTLTVSNMSPEDSSIYLCSVGDRWKNTEAFFGQGTRLTVV.

The chain uses TRBV4-1 and TRBJ1-6, with D maybe TRBD1 (5 bases). The V end was cut by 0 bases, the J end by 3 bases, with 9 bases between. The CDR3 extends over 16 amino acids. Germline values: CDR1 MGHRA, CDR2 YSYEKL. The CDR3 protein is CASSQDPRGYNSPLHF. CDR3 coding DNA: TGCGCCAGCAGCCAAGATCCAAGGGGCTATAATTCACCCCTCCACTTT.

The sample holds a few counts of this clone. This chain uses TRBV14 with TRBJ1-1; no definite D call. This CDR3 has 12 amino acids. Trimming removed 5 bases from V and 11 bases from J, with 15 bases in between. Germline assignment: CDR1 SGHDN and CDR2 FVKESK. The CDR3 loop is CASSSSGSRAFF. In nucleotides, the CDR3 is TGTGCCAGCAGCTCTAGCGGTAGCAGGGCTTTCTTT.

This clone has only a few counts. CDR3 coding DNA: TGTGCCAGTAGTCCGGACACGAGCTCCTACAATGAGCAGTTCTTC. Translated, it gives CASSPDTSSYNEQFF. The V gene is TRBV19, the J gene TRBJ2-1; D is possibly TRBD1 (5 bases). The germline CDR1 and CDR2 sequences are LNHDA and SQIVND (reference sequence). This CDR3 has 15 amino acids. The V end lost 5 bases, the J end lost 0 bases, and 11 bases lay between the germline ends.

The CDR3 nucleotides read TGTGCCAGCAGTGACTCGGACAGGGGTGGCTACACCTTC. Translating it yields CASSDSDRGGYTF. This sequence joins TRBV6-4 and TRBJ1-2; 9 nucleotides match TRBD1. Germline V gives CDR1 MRHNA, CDR2 SNTAGT. The CDR3 is 13 residues long. The trim removed 0 bases at V and 7 bases at J, leaving 0 bases unmatched.

The gene calls are TRBV9 and TRBJ1-3; the D gene is possibly TRBD1 (5 bases). Germline-derived CDR1 and CDR2 are SGDLS and YYNGEE. V was shortened by 1 base and J by 0 bases, with 11 bases between the two germline ends. There are 16 residues in the CDR3. The CDR3 loop reads CASSVSTAFSGNTIYF. The CDR3 DNA sequence: TGTGCCAGCAGCGTATCGACAGCCTTCTCTGGAAACACCATATATTTT.

The genes are TRBV7-9 and TRBJ2-7, with 7 bases lining up with TRBD1. Germline V gene data show CDR1 as SEHNR and CDR2 as FQNEAQ (reference sequence). V dropped 5 bases and J dropped 0; count of bases not matched to a gene: 7. This CDR3 is 15 amino acids long. CDR3 DNA: TGTGCCAGCAGCACAACCGGGACAGTCTCCTACGAGCAGTACTTC. Translated: CASSTTGTVSYEQYF.

This chain links TRBV18 with TRBJ1-1; no definite D call. This CDR3 region has 13 residues. Per germline, CDR1 KGHSH and CDR2 LQKENI. As DNA, the CDR3 is TGTGCAGCGCGACAAGATGCGAACACTGAAGCTTTCTTT. It codes for CAARQDANTEAFF. The full variable domain, its missing parts supplied by reference TRBV18 and TRBJ1-1, is NAGVMQNPRHLVRRRGQEARLRCSPMKGHSHVYWYRQLPEEGLKFMVYLQKENIIDESGMPKERFSAEFPKEGPSILRIQQVVRGDSAAYFCAARQDANTEAFFGQGTRLTVV.

The chain couples TRBV19 to TRBJ1-6, with TRBD1 matching 10 bases. J was trimmed by 10 bases and V by 4 bases; bases with no gene match: 10. Looked up from germline, CDR1 is LNHDA and CDR2 is SQIVND (reference sequence). This CDR3 comprises 16 residues. The CDR3 loop is CASSTQRTGGGSPLHF. CDR3 sequence (DNA): TGTGCCAGTAGTACCCAAAGGACAGGGGGAGGCTCACCCCTCCACTTT.

This rearrangement joins TRBV15 to TRBJ2-3, with 8 bases identical to TRBD2. Per the germline V gene, CDR1 is LNHNV and CDR2 is YYDKDF (reference sequence). V shed 2 bases and J 3 bases; nucleotides not matched to a gene: 7. CDR3 length: 16 amino acids. The CDR3 DNA reads as TGTGCCACCAGCAGACCCGGACTAGCAAAAACAGATACGCAGTATTTT. It translates to CATSRPGLAKTDTQYF.

V gene TRBV7-8 combines with J gene TRBJ2-7, with TRBD1 matching 9 bases. The V gene end was trimmed by 3 bases and the J gene end by 3 bases; junction bases not matched to a gene: 12. The CDR3 loop spans 17 amino acids. In germline, CDR1 is SGHVS, CDR2 FQNEAQ. CDR3 in DNA: TGTGCCAGCAGCTTGTCTACAGGGGGCGTAGGGCGCTACGAGCAGTACTTC. Protein product: CASSLSTGGVGRYEQYF.

The CDR3 region has the DNA TGCGCCAGCAGCCAGCCGGGACTCGCCTACAATGAGCAGTTCTTC. This sequence encodes CASSQPGLAYNEQFF. The genes are TRBV4-1 and TRBJ2-1, with a possible D match to TRBD2 (6 bases). V lost 3 bases, J lost 2 bases, and 11 bases lay in between. The CDR3 extends over 15 amino acids. In germline, CDR1 is MGHRA, CDR2 YSYEKL.

The rearrangement uses TRBV6-1 and TRBJ1-2, with no clear D. Germline CDR1 is MNHNS and CDR2 is SASEGT. This CDR3 is built from 14 residues. The V and J ends lost 2 bases and 4 bases respectively, with 11 bases between them. The CDR3 DNA reads TGTGCCAGCAGTGAACTCGGGTTGGGCTATGGCTACACCTTC. This codes for CASSELGLGYGYTF.

This clone has just a few counts. The chain has TRBV5-1 and TRBJ1-4; D may be TRBD1 (5 bases). V gave up 1 base and J gave up 10 bases, with 17 bases separating them. The CDR3 sequence is 15 residues long. The germline V gene has CDR1 SGHRS and CDR2 YFSETQ. CDR3 in DNA: TGCGCCAGCAGCTTGAGAGAGGCAGGGCAAGGAAAACTGTTTTTT. Its translation: CASSLREAGQGKLFF.

The V gene is TRBV18, the J gene TRBJ1-2; D remains unclear. The CDR3 spans 13 residues. V gave up 5 bases and J gave up 8 bases, with 15 bases separating them. Germline V lookup: CDR1 KGHSH, CDR2 LQKENI. For the CDR3, the DNA is TGTGCCAGCTCAAGTCAGGATGGAATCGGCTACACCTTC. It codes for CASSSQDGIGYTF.

V gene TRBV5-1 combines with J gene TRBJ2-1; D tentatively reads TRBD1 or TRBD2 (6 bases each). The germline V gene has CDR1 SGHRS and CDR2 YFSETQ. The CDR3 totals 12 residues. Trimming cost V 4 bases and J 12 bases, with 14 bases left between them. The CDR3 region is CASSVEGGGQFF. The CDR3 nucleotides read TGCGCCAGCAGCGTCGAGGGGGGAGGGCAGTTCTTC.

The chain recombines TRBV11-2 with TRBJ2-1; D uncertain. CDR3 length: 13 amino acids. V dropped 5 bases and J dropped 6 bases, with 11 bases sitting between them. CDR1 is SGHAT and CDR2 is FQNNGV in the germline V gene. The CDR3 region has the DNA TGTGCCAGCAGCCCTCTCCCTAGCAATGAGCAGTTCTTC. This encodes CASSPLPSNEQFF.

The rearrangement joins TRBV6-5 to TRBJ2-5, with a possible D match to TRBD1 (5 bases). Germline CDR1 is MNHEY and CDR2 is SVGAGI. The V gene lost 5 bases and the J gene lost 2 bases, with 15 bases spanning the gap. The CDR3 is 15 amino acids. The CDR3 DNA reads as TGTGCCAGCAGTACCAGTAGGGGCCCGCAAGAGACCCAGTACTTC. It codes for CASSTSRGPQETQYF.

The chain recombines TRBV21-1 with TRBJ2-3; the table's D call of TRBD2 was not tested on the DNA. TRBV21-1 is described as a pseudogene. The CDR3 extends over 17 amino acids. CDR3 amino acids: CASSKSLTSGDTDTQYF. CDR3 sequence (DNA): TGTGCCAGCAGCAAGTCCCTGACTAGCGGGGACACAGATACGCAGTATTTT.